This TCR beta chain was captured in a study of T-cell memory formation after mild COVID-19. Broader study findings: Chiefly within CM and EM were the contracting CD4+ clones; CD8+ ones were within EMRA. While clones contracting from day 15 to 85 were balanced between CD4 and CD8, later expanders leaned CD4+.

TCRdb fed the 5' RACE reads into MiXCR, producing one record per CDR3 protein. The sample lists about 470,000 distinct CDR3 sequences, about 23% occurring once. V trimming: 3 bases; J trimming: 3 bases; junction bases outside the gene matches: 12. The length of the CDR3 is 18 residues. In this sample, this clonotype turned up a few times. Its target is unknown. The sample consisted of PBMCs or a T cell subset sorted from them (not recorded which). This clonotype was sampled from an adult woman who had mild COVID-19 (a few samples of this study predate the infection). Cell type and time point are not known. This chain uses TRBV12-3 or TRBV12-4 with TRBJ2-1; TRBD2 aligns across 9 bases. CDR3 bases: TGTGCCAGCAGTTTTTCTTTTATTAGCGGGAGTTTCTACAATGAGCAGTTCTTC. This sequence encodes CASSFSFISGSFYNEQFF.